This TCR beta chain was recorded in a study of Ad26.COV2.S vaccination and SARS-CoV-2 variants. Study-wide background: By the intramuscular route, Ad26.COV2.S was given once, or twice 56 days apart.

In regard to this clone: Its target is unknown.

The protocol was immunoSEQ multiplex PCR, while the TCRdb copy is restricted to in-frame clones and leaves out a portion. The sample holds about 350,000 clones, 80% to 90% seen once. Stated treatment: about 20 received Ad26.COV2.S at low or high dose, single or two shots; about 5 received placebo; per-sample allocation not given. Samples analyzed were those drawn on day 63 after the first vaccine or placebo injection. Points from the study as a whole: Analyses that measured TCR breadth and depth may have underestimated total T cell responses.

CDR1 and CDR2 (germline): MDHEN, SYDVKM. The V end lost 2 bases, the J end lost 8 bases, and 12 bases lay between the germline ends. The CDR3 has 13 amino acids. The sequences come from peripheral blood, collected in a trial of Ad26.COV2.S vaccine versus placebo. The V gene is TRBV28, the J gene TRBJ1-1; D is uncertain. The TCR sequence derives from a person aged 18-60 years who received the Ad26.COV2.S COVID-19 vaccine or a placebo. The CDR3 nucleotides are TGTGCCAGCAGTTTAACAGTGACTTCCGAAGCTTTCTTT. Translating it yields CASSLTVTSEAFF.